One sample yielded the 20 T cell receptor beta chains listed below, sequenced in a study of post-analysis software for immune sequencing data. These receptors are not linked to any known antigen. Points from the study as a whole: Elevated frequency relative to controls characterized roughly 5 TRBV segments in patients, TRBV5-6, TRBV5-1 and TRBV20-1 among them.

The library was made from cDNA and included unique molecular identifiers. TCRdb re-analysed the PCR reads in MiXCR, keeping a single row per CDR3 protein. Altogether some 890,000 distinct CDR3 sequences are present, approximately 53% being singletons, with the ten largest covering about 4.5%. Material for sequencing was blood. Every receptor here comes from a girl aged 5 to 17 with multiple sclerosis.

The chain is built from TRBV12-3 or TRBV12-4 and TRBJ2-3; 12 nucleotides match TRBD2. The CDR3 is made up of 16 amino acids. J was trimmed by 9 bases and V by 2 bases; bases with no gene match: 9. CDR3 protein: CASSLPSGRVSATQYF. CDR3 DNA sequence: TGTGCCAGCAGTTTACCTAGCGGGAGGGTTTCGGCGACGCAGTATTTT.

V is TRBV25-1 and J is TRBJ2-5; 8 bases are shared with TRBD1. The CDR3 has 15 amino acids. Germline-derived CDR1 and CDR2 are MGHDK and SYGVNS. Losses at the gene ends were 3 bases for V and 5 bases for J; bases not matched to a gene: 8. The CDR3 DNA reads as TGTGCCAGCAGTGACCGGACAGGGTCTGAGGAGACCCAGTACTTC. Its translation is CASSDRTGSEETQYF.

This clonotype has just a few counts. The gene calls are TRBV20-1 and TRBJ2-7; 9 positions match TRBD2. Per germline, CDR1 DFQATT and CDR2 SNEGSKA (reference sequence). V trimming: 2 bases; J trimming: 6 bases; junction bases outside the gene matches: 8. This CDR3 comprises 14 residues. DNA for the CDR3: TGCAGTGCTAGACTTAGCGGGAGCCTCTCCGAGCAGTACTTC. Translated: CSARLSGSLSEQYF.

V usage is TRBV5-1 and J usage is TRBJ2-1; D may be TRBD1 (6 bases). CDR3 length: 14 amino acids. Trimming pared 1 base from V and 7 bases from J, leaving 12 bases between. The germline V gene has CDR1 SGHRS and CDR2 YFSETQ. The CDR3 nucleotides read TGCGCCAGCAGCTTGAGGGCAGGGGTGAATGAGCAGTTCTTC. It encodes CASSLRAGVNEQFF.

A few counts support this clonotype. This chain links TRBV6-6 with TRBJ1-6, with D uncertain. Germline V gene data show CDR1 as MNHNY and CDR2 as SVGAGI (reference sequence). CDR3 length: 12 residues. The V and J ends lost 2 bases and 13 bases respectively, with 9 bases between them. The CDR3 DNA reads as TGTGCCAGCAGTTACATTGGTGACCCCCTCCACTTT. Its translation is CASSYIGDPLHF.

This clonotype was picked up one time. The chain joins TRBV7-2 to TRBJ2-7, with TRBD2 identical over 9 bases. The tail of the sequence fits TRBJ2-5 better, so the J call may be wrong. The CDR3 is made up of 15 amino acids. CDR1 is SGHTA, CDR2 FQGNSA, per germline. This CDR3 is CASSLRQLAGETQYF. Written as DNA, the CDR3 is TGTGCCAGCAGCTTAAGACAACTAGCGGGAGAGACCCAGTACTTC.

The V call is TRBV20-1, the J call TRBJ2-1; tentatively, D is TRBD2 (6 bases). The CDR3 spans 15 residues. CDR1 is DFQATT, CDR2 SNEGSKA, per germline (reference sequence). With 0 bases removed from V and 10 bases from J, the gap between germline ends came to 19 bases. In DNA form, the CDR3 reads TGCAGTGCTAGAGACCTTGGGACTTCCCTCCCCGAGCAGTTCTTC. Its protein is CSARDLGTSLPEQFF.

The chain has TRBV5-1 and TRBJ2-1, with 9 bases lining up with TRBD2. V lost 2 bases and J lost 10; bases outside the gene matches: 7. Germline lookup yields CDR1 SGHRS and CDR2 YFSETQ. The CDR3 runs to 14 residues. CDR3: CASSFGGGEREQFF. In nucleotides, the CDR3 is TGCGCCAGCAGCTTCGGCGGGGGGGAACGGGAGCAGTTCTTC.

The chain recombines TRBV7-9 with TRBJ1-4, with 12 bases lining up with TRBD1. This CDR3 spans 16 amino acids. V trimming: 5 bases; J trimming: 7 bases; junction bases outside the gene matches: 8. Germline V CDR1 and CDR2: SEHNR, FQNEAQ (reference sequence). The CDR3 loop is CASSLIPGQGAEKLFF. CDR3 nucleotides: TGTGCCAGCAGCCTCATTCCGGGACAGGGGGCTGAAAAACTGTTTTTT.

This chain joins TRBV20-1 and TRBJ2-7, with TRBD2 identical over 12 bases. Germline V gene lookup returns CDR1 DFQATT and CDR2 SNEGSKA (reference sequence). The CDR3 loop spans 15 amino acids. With V trimmed by 6 bases and J by 5 bases, 11 bases remained unmatched. The CDR3 nucleotides read TGCAGTGCCCTTATGACTAGCGGGAGTCAAGACGAGCAGTACTTC. Protein sequence: CSALMTSGSQDEQYF.

The CDR3 nucleotides are TGCAGTGCGACCGGGACTAGCGGAACTCAAGAGACCCAGTACTTC. Amino acids: CSATGTSGTQETQYF. This chain connects TRBV20-1 to TRBJ2-5; TRBD2 matches 11 bases. V shed 6 bases, J shed 2 bases, and the junction held 8 bases outside the gene matches. Germline assignment: CDR1 DFQATT and CDR2 SNEGSKA (reference sequence). The CDR3 is 15 residues long.

This clonotype was found once. The genes are TRBV9 and TRBJ2-1, with D perhaps TRBD2 (5 bases). The CDR3 runs 15 residues. The germline V and J ends were trimmed by 3 bases and 2 bases, with 12 bases remaining between them. Germline CDR1 and CDR2: SGDLS and YYNGEE. CDR3 amino acids: CASSAPERAYNEQFF. CDR3 DNA sequence: TGTGCCAGCAGCGCCCCTGAGAGGGCCTACAATGAGCAGTTCTTC.

V is TRBV7-9 and J is TRBJ1-1, with 7 nucleotides matching TRBD1. This CDR3 is built from 14 residues. Germline CDR1 reads SEHNR; CDR2 reads FQNEAQ (reference sequence). J was trimmed by 3 bases and V by 5 bases; bases with no gene match: 6. Written as DNA, the CDR3 is TGTGCCAGCAGCCCCCCCCAGGGGGACACTGAAGCTTTCTTT. It specifies CASSPPQGDTEAFF. Full variable domain (missing parts from reference TRBV7-9 and TRBJ1-1): DTGVSQNPRHKITKRGQNVTFRCDPISEHNRLYWYRQTLGQGPEFLTYFQNEAQLEKSRLLSDRFSAERPKGSFSTLEIQRTEQGDSAMYLCASSPPQGDTEAFFGQGTRLTVV.

The chain uses TRBV7-2 and TRBJ1-4; possibly TRBD1 for D (6 bases). The V and J ends lost 5 bases and 4 bases respectively, with 11 bases between them. Germline V gene lookup returns CDR1 SGHTA and CDR2 FQGNSA. The CDR3 length is 14 residues. The CDR3 nucleotides read TGTGCCAGCAGCCCTGGACAGTATAATGAAAAACTGTTTTTT. The encoded protein is CASSPGQYNEKLFF.

This clonotype was detected only a few times. The chain uses TRBV10-3 and TRBJ2-7; TRBD1 agrees at 9 bases. Germline assignment: CDR1 ENHRY and CDR2 SYGVKD. Trimming cost V 11 bases and J 6 bases; bases outside gene matches: 8. The CDR3 runs to 12 residues. The CDR3 sequence: CASRDRDREQYF. In nucleotides, the CDR3 is TGTGCCTCCAGGGACAGGGATCGCGAGCAGTACTTC.

The chain employs TRBV20-1 and TRBJ2-7; 10 positions agree with TRBD2. This CDR3 contains 14 residues. The J segment lost 3 bases and the V segment lost 6 bases, leaving 8 bases of the junction unmatched. CDR1 is DFQATT, CDR2 SNEGSKA, per germline (reference sequence). The CDR3 DNA sequence: TGCAGTGCCGGGGGAGGACTAGCGGACTACGAGCAGTACTTC. Translation gives CSAGGGLADYEQYF.

This clonotype was detected a few times. This chain joins TRBV4-1 and TRBJ2-7; D might be TRBD2 (6 bases). The germline V gene has CDR1 MGHRA and CDR2 YSYEKL. This CDR3 is built from 15 residues. Trimming took 8 bases from V and 2 from J, leaving 19 bases between them. The chain's CDR3 is CASGGTRGLTYEQYF. As DNA, the CDR3 is TGCGCCAGCGGGGGGACCCGGGGCCTCACCTACGAGCAGTACTTC.

The V and J genes are TRBV11-2 and TRBJ2-3, with a tentative D call TRBD2 (6 bases). The V end was cut by 6 bases, the J end by 0 bases, with 16 bases between. CDR1 is SGHAT, CDR2 FQNNGV, per germline. The CDR3 is 16 residues long. The CDR3 is CASSSTLAPSTDTQYF. For the CDR3, the DNA is TGTGCCAGCAGTAGCACACTAGCTCCTAGCACAGATACGCAGTATTTT.

This chain uses TRBV12-3 or TRBV12-4 with TRBJ2-7, with TRBD1 matching 7 bases. This CDR3 spans 14 amino acids. V lost 3 bases to trimming and J lost 5 bases; unmatched junction nucleotides: 7. This chain's CDR3 is CASSFNRGFDEQYF. The DNA of the CDR3 is TGTGCCAGCAGTTTTAACAGGGGATTTGACGAGCAGTACTTC.

This clonotype has just a few counts. This rearrangement joins TRBV6-1 to TRBJ2-5; possibly TRBD2 for D (6 bases). Trimming took 5 bases from V and 11 from J, leaving 27 bases between them. The CDR3 is 16 amino acids. Germline V CDR1 and CDR2: MNHNS, SASEGT. DNA of the CDR3: TGTGCCAGCAGTCCCCTGGGACTCCACAGGCAGATTGAGCAGTACTTC. Its protein product is CASSPLGLHRQIEQYF.